Listed below are T cell receptor beta chains from one sample, sequenced in a study of beta chain features in type 1 diabetes. Repertoires were generated with immunoSEQ multiplex PCR, while TCRdb's copy carries only in-frame clones and drops some. The sample yields about 640,000 clones, 12% seen once. What was sequenced was naive CD4+ T cells from blood. The receptor source for this set is a man aged 30 to 45 with type 1 diabetes. Each CDR3 is given with its conserved first and last residue. A D gene is named only where the DNA matches it firmly. Size values are once, few and many counts, or a class for expanded clones, and some rows have none.

TRBJ2-2,-,-,TRBV4-3,CASSHARGSNTGELFF,TGCGCCAGCAGCCATGCCAGGGGTTCTAACACCGGGGAGCTGTTTTTT
TRBJ2-5,-,-,TRBV27,CASTSSVRSGETQYF,TGTGCCAGCACCTCTAGCGTCCGGTCTGGAGAGACCCAGTACTTC
TRBJ1-2,-,-,TRBV30,CAWGEDPYTF,TGTGCCTGGGGGGAGGACCCTTACACCTTC
TRBJ2-5,-,-,TRBV6-5,CASSYTGIQYF,TGTGCCAGCAGTTACACAGGGATCCAGTACTTC
TRBJ2-3,TRBD1,few,TRBV5-4,CASSLGQGARLADTQYF,TGTGCCAGCAGCTTGGGACAGGGGGCTAGGTTAGCAGATACGCAGTATTTT
TRBJ1-2,TRBD1,few,TRBV18,CASSRGQTEYGYTF,TGTGCCAGCTCACGGGGACAGACCGAGTATGGCTACACCTTC
TRBJ2-7,TRBD1,few,TRBV4-3,CASSQEGTGPYEQYF,TGCGCCAGCAGCCAAGAGGGGACAGGGCCCTACGAGCAGTACTTC
TRBJ2-7,-,few,TRBV7-2,CASSLDATGSYEQYF,TGTGCCAGCAGCTTAGACGCGACAGGCTCCTACGAGCAGTACTTC
TRBJ2-2,-,-,TRBV5-1,CASSLLRPNTGELFF,TGCGCCAGCAGCTTGCTCCGACCGAACACCGGGGAGCTGTTTTTT
TRBJ1-3,-,-,TRBV19,CASGVSGNTIYF,TGTGCCAGTGGCGTATCTGGAAACACCATATATTTT
TRBJ2-5,TRBD1,-,TRBV7-2,CASSLGGTGGETQYF,TGTGCCAGCAGCTTAGGAGGGACAGGAGGAGAGACCCAGTACTTC
TRBJ2-1,-,few,TRBV7-2,CASSLLGSYNEQFF,TGTGCCAGCAGCCTACTAGGCTCCTACAATGAGCAGTTCTTC
TRBJ1-4,-,-,TRBV7-9,CASSLWGSGEKLFF,TGTGCCAGCAGCTTGTGGGGGTCGGGTGAAAAACTGTTTTTT
TRBJ2-2,-,once,TRBV28,CASIQGSSAGELFF,TGTGCCAGCATACAGGGTTCATCGGCCGGGGAGCTGTTTTTT
TRBJ1-4,-,few,TRBV7-9,CASSARREANEKLFF,TGTGCCAGCAGCGCCCGGAGGGAGGCTAATGAAAAACTGTTTTTT
TRBJ2-3,TRBD2,-,TRBV6-5,CASSYGSGGTDTQYF,TGTGCCAGCAGTTACGGCAGCGGGGGGACAGATACGCAGTATTTT
TRBJ2-1,-,few,TRBV6-5,CASSYGGYGEQFF,TGTGCCAGCAGTTATGGGGGTTATGGTGAGCAGTTCTTC
TRBJ2-1,TRBD2,-,TRBV5-4,CASSFLDSGGRNEQFF,TGTGCCAGCAGCTTCCTAGATAGCGGGGGTCGGAATGAGCAGTTCTTC
TRBJ1-3,-,few,TRBV30,CAWSAGLDTIYF,TGTGCCTGGAGTGCCGGCTTAGACACCATATATTTT
TRBJ2-1,TRBD1,-,TRBV7-9,CASSLSRGPSYNEQFF,TGTGCCAGCAGCTTATCAAGGGGGCCTTCCTACAATGAGCAGTTCTTC